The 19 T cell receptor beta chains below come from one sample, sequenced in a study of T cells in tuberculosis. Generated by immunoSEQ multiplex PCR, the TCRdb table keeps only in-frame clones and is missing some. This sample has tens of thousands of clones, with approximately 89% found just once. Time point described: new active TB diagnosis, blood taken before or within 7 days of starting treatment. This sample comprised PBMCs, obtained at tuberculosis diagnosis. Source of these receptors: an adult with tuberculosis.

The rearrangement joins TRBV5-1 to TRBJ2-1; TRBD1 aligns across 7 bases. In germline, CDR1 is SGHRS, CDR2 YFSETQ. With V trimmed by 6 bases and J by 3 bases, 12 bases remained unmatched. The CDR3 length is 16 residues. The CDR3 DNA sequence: TGCGCCAGCACCCTAAATCGGGGACAGCTCTACAATGAGCAGTTCTTC. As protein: CASTLNRGQLYNEQFF.

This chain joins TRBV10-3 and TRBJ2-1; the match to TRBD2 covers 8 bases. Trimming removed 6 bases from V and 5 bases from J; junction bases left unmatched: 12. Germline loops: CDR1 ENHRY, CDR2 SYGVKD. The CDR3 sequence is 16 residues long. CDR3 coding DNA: TGTGCCATCAGCCGACTAGCGAGTAGAGGACACAATGAGCAGTTCTTC. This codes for CAISRLASRGHNEQFF.

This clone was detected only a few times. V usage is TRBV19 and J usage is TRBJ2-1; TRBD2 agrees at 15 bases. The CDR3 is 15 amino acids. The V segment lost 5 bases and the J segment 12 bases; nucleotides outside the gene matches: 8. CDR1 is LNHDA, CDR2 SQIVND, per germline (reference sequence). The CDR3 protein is CASSPRTSGGARQFF. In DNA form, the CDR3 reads TGTGCCAGTAGTCCCCGGACTAGCGGGGGGGCGCGGCAGTTCTTC.

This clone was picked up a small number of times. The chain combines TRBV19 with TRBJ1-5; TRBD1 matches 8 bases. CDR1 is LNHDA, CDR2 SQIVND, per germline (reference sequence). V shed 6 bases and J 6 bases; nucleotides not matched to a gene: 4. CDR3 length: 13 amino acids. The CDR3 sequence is CASRRQGSQPQHF. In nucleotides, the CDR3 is TGTGCCAGTAGGAGACAGGGGAGTCAGCCCCAGCATTTT.

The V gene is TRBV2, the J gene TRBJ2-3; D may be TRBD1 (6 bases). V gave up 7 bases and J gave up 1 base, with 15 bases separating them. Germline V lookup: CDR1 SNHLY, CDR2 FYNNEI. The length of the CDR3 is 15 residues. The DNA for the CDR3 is TGTGCCAGCAAATGGGCAGGGGTAGGCACAGATACGCAGTATTTT. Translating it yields CASKWAGVGTDTQYF. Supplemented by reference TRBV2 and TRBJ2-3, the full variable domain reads EPEVTQTPSHQVTQMGQEVILRCVPISNHLYFYWYRQILGQKVEFLVSFYNNEISEKSEIFDDQFSVERPDGSNFTLKIRSTKLEDSAMYFCASKWAGVGTDTQYFGPGTRLTVL.

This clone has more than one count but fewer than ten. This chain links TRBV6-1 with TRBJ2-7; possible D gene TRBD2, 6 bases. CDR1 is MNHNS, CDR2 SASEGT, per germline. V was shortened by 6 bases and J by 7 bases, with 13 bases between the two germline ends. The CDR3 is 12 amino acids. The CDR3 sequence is CASRAEAGEQYV. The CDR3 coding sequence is TGTGCCAGCAGGGCAGAGGCGGGGGAGCAGTACGTC.

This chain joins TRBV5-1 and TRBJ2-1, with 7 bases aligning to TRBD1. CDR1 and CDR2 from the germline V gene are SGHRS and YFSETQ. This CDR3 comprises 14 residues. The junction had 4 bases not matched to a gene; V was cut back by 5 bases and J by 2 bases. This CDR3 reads CASRETGPYNEQFF. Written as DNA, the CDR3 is TGCGCCAGCAGAGAGACAGGGCCCTACAATGAGCAGTTCTTC.

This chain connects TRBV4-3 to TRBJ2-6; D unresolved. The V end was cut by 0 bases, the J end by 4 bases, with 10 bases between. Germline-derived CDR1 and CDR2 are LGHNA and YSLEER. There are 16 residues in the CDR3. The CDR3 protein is CASSQDFGKGANVLTF. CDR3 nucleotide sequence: TGCGCCAGCAGCCAAGATTTCGGTAAAGGGGCCAACGTCCTGACTTTC.

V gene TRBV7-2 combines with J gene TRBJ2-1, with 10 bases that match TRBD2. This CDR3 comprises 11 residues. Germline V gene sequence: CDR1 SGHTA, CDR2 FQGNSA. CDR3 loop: CALAGINEQFF. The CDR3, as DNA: TGTGCACTAGCGGGGATCAATGAGCAGTTCTTC.

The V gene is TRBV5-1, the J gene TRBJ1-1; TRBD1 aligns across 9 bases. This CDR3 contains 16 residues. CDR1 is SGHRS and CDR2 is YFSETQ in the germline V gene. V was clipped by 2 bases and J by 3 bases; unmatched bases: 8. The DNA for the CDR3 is TGCGCCAGCAGCTTTGCCGACAGGGGGTTGGACACTGAAGCTTTCTTT. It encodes CASSFADRGLDTEAFF.

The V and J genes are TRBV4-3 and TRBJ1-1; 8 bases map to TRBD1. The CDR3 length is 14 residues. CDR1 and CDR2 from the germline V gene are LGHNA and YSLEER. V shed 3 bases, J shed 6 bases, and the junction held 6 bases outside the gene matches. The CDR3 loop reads CASSQETGVSEAFF. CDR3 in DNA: TGCGCCAGCAGCCAGGAGACAGGGGTCTCTGAAGCTTTCTTT.

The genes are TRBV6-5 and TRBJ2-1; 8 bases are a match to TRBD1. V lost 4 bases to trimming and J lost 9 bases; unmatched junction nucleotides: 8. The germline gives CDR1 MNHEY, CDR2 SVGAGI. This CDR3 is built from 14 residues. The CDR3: CASSSRTGRAEQFF. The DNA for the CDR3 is TGTGCCAGCAGTTCGCGGACAGGGCGAGCTGAGCAGTTCTTC.

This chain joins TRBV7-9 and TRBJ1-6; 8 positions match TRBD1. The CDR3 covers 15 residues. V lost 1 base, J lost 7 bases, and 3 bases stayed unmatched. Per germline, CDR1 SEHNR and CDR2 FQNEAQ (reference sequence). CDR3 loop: CASSLVGQGNSPLHF. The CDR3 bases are TGTGCCAGCAGCTTAGTTGGACAGGGCAATTCACCCCTCCACTTT.

The CDR3 DNA reads TGTGCCAGCAGCGTAGATCCAGGCTCTGGAAACACCATATATTTT. It translates to CASSVDPGSGNTIYF. This chain links TRBV9 with TRBJ1-3; D uncertain. V lost 0 bases to trimming and J lost 0 bases, with 7 bases between them. The CDR3 extends over 15 amino acids. The germline gives CDR1 SGDLS, CDR2 YYNGEE.

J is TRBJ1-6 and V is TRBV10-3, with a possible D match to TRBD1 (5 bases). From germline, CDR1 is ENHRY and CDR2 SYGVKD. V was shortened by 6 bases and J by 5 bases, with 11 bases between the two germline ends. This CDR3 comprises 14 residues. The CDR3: CAIRDSFDNSPLHF. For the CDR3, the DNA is TGTGCCATCAGAGACAGTTTTGATAATTCACCCCTCCACTTT.

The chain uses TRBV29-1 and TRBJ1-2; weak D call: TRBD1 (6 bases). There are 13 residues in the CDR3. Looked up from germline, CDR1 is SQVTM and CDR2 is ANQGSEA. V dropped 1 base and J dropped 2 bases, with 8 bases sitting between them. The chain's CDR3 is CSVEGTENYGYTF. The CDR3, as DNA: TGCAGCGTTGAAGGGACAGAGAACTATGGCTACACCTTC.

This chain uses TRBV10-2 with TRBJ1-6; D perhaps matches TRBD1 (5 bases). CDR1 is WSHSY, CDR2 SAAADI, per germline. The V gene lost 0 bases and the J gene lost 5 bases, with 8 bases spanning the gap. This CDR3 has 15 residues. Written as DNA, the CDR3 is TGCGCCAGCAGTGAGTCGATAGGGGATAATTCACCCCTCCACTTT. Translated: CASSESIGDNSPLHF.

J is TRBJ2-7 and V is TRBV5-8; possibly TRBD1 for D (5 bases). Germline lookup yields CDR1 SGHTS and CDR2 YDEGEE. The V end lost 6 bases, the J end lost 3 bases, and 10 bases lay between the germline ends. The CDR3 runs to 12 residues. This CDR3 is CASMGRDYEQYF. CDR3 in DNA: TGTGCCAGCATGGGCAGGGACTACGAGCAGTACTTC.

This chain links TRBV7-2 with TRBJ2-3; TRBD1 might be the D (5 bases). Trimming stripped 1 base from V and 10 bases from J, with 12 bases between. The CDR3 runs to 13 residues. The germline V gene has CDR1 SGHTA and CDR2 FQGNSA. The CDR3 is CASSLEGPFAQYF. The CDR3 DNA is TGTGCCAGCAGCTTAGAGGGGCCTTTCGCGCAGTATTTT.